Listed below are T cell receptor beta chains from one sample, sequenced in a study of CD8 T cells in ankylosing spondylitis. From the 5' RACE reads, TCRdb called clonotypes with MiXCR, one entry per CDR3 protein. The sample gives 150,000 to 200,000 distinct CDR3 sequences, approximately 10% of which show up once; almost 30% is in the top ten. Material for sequencing was blood, either unsorted or a sorted T cell fraction (not recorded which). The receptors originated from a male donor with ankylosing spondylitis or in good health (not recorded which). Both conserved end residues are part of each CDR3. The D gene is left open where the match is weak. For some rows the clone size is stated as once, few or many, or as a class when expanded; others skip it.

v_call: TRBV6-4; clone_size: .; d_call: TRBD2; j_call: TRBJ2-3; cdr3_nt: TGTGCCAGCAGTAACCCCCCGGGACTAGGGGAGCCCACGACCGCGACAGATACGCAGTATTTT; cdr3_aa: CASSNPPGLGEPTTATDTQYF
v_call: TRBV4-1; clone_size: .; d_call: .; j_call: TRBJ1-4; cdr3_nt: TGCGCCAGCAGCCAAGAACTGTCAGGGGTAGGCTGGCTGATTCCAACTAATGAAAAACTGTTTTTT; cdr3_aa: CASSQELSGVGWLIPTNEKLFF
v_call: TRBV29-1; clone_size: many; d_call: TRBD1; j_call: TRBJ2-7; cdr3_nt: TGCAGCGTCGGGGACAGCTACTTC; cdr3_aa: CSVGDSYF
v_call: TRBV20-1; clone_size: .; d_call: .; j_call: TRBJ2-7; cdr3_nt: TGCAGTGCTAGATCCCAGGGGAACTCCTACGAGCAGTACTTC; cdr3_aa: CSARSQGNSYEQYF
v_call: TRBV20-1; clone_size: many; d_call: TRBD2; j_call: TRBJ2-1; cdr3_nt: TGCAGTGCTAGAGGGACTAGCGGGAGCTCCTACAATGAGCAGTTCTTC; cdr3_aa: CSARGTSGSSYNEQFF
v_call: TRBV9; clone_size: .; d_call: TRBD2; j_call: TRBJ2-5; cdr3_nt: TGTGCCAGCAGCCAAGCGACTAGCGGGGGGGCACAGTACTTC; cdr3_aa: CASSQATSGGAQYF
v_call: TRBV27; clone_size: many; d_call: TRBD1; j_call: TRBJ2-7; cdr3_nt: TGTGCCAGCAGCAGACAGGGGTTTTCCTACGAGCAGTACTTC; cdr3_aa: CASSRQGFSYEQYF
v_call: TRBV10-3; clone_size: many; d_call: .; j_call: TRBJ2-3; cdr3_nt: TGTGCCATCAGCCCTAAGGGGTCAGGGGGCACAGATACGCAGTATTTT; cdr3_aa: CAISPKGSGGTDTQYF
v_call: TRBV5-5; clone_size: many; d_call: TRBD1; j_call: TRBJ2-7; cdr3_nt: TGTGCCAGCACCCAATTACCGGGACAGGGCTCCTACGAGCAGTACTTC; cdr3_aa: CASTQLPGQGSYEQYF
v_call: TRBV12-3/TRBV12-4; clone_size: many; d_call: TRBD2; j_call: TRBJ2-1; cdr3_nt: TGTGCCAGCAGTATTCTAGCGGGGGGCCGCGATGAGCAGTTCTTC; cdr3_aa: CASSILAGGRDEQFF
v_call: TRBV5-1; clone_size: many; d_call: .; j_call: TRBJ2-2; cdr3_nt: TGCGCCAGCAGAGGTAGCGGGGAGCTGTTTTTT; cdr3_aa: CASRGSGELFF
v_call: TRBV29-1; clone_size: many; d_call: .; j_call: TRBJ2-1; cdr3_nt: TGCAGCGTTGAACGGTTAAGGGGGGGGGCACTCCTGGACAATGAGCAGTTCTTC; cdr3_aa: CSVERLRGGALLDNEQFF
v_call: TRBV25-1; clone_size: many; d_call: .; j_call: TRBJ2-5; cdr3_nt: TGTGCCAGCAGTGATTCTTGGGAGACCCAGTACTTC; cdr3_aa: CASSDSWETQYF
v_call: TRBV29-1; clone_size: many; d_call: .; j_call: TRBJ2-5; cdr3_nt: TGCAGCGTTGACAGGGAGTACCAAGAGACCCAGTACTTC; cdr3_aa: CSVDREYQETQYF
v_call: TRBV4-2; clone_size: many; d_call: .; j_call: TRBJ2-4; cdr3_nt: TGTGCCAGCAGCCAAGATCCCGGGAGAAGGGGCAAAAACATTCAGTACTTC; cdr3_aa: CASSQDPGRRGKNIQYF
v_call: TRBV12-3/TRBV12-4; clone_size: .; d_call: .; j_call: TRBJ1-1; cdr3_nt: TGTGCCAGCAGTTTACGGAGGGGCCACACTGAAGCTTTCTTT; cdr3_aa: CASSLRRGHTEAFF
v_call: TRBV6-1; clone_size: many; d_call: TRBD2; j_call: TRBJ2-3; cdr3_nt: TGTGCCAGCAGTGAAGCCCTGGGGGGGGGCACAGATACGCAGTATTTT; cdr3_aa: CASSEALGGGTDTQYF
v_call: TRBV20-1; clone_size: few; d_call: .; j_call: TRBJ1-1; cdr3_nt: TGCAGTGCCCCGACTGAGAACACTGAAGCTTTCTTT; cdr3_aa: CSAPTENTEAFF
v_call: TRBV6-6; clone_size: many; d_call: .; j_call: TRBJ2-3; cdr3_nt: TGTGCCAGCTTATCGTCGACAGATACGCAGTATTTT; cdr3_aa: CASLSSTDTQYF
v_call: TRBV20-1; clone_size: many; d_call: .; j_call: TRBJ1-2; cdr3_nt: TGCAGTGCTTACAGCTTCGGCCAGGGGTCGGCTGGCTACACCTTC; cdr3_aa: CSAYSFGQGSAGYTF
v_call: TRBV29-1; clone_size: many; d_call: TRBD2; j_call: TRBJ2-1; cdr3_nt: TGCAGCGTTGACCGAAGACTAGCAAATGAGCAGTTCTTC; cdr3_aa: CSVDRRLANEQFF
v_call: TRBV20-1; clone_size: many; d_call: TRBD1; j_call: TRBJ1-2; cdr3_nt: TGCAGTGCTACAAACAACCTAGGACAGGGCTATGGCTACACCTTC; cdr3_aa: CSATNNLGQGYGYTF
v_call: TRBV13; clone_size: many; d_call: TRBD2; j_call: TRBJ2-5; cdr3_nt: TGTGCCAGCAGCTCGACTAGCGGAGGCCAGGAGACCCAGTACTTC; cdr3_aa: CASSSTSGGQETQYF
v_call: TRBV6-8; clone_size: .; d_call: .; j_call: TRBJ2-3; cdr3_nt: TGTGCCAGCCCGGACCGTCGCCTCACAGATACGCAGTATTTT; cdr3_aa: CASPDRRLTDTQYF
v_call: TRBV20-1; clone_size: few; d_call: .; j_call: TRBJ1-3; cdr3_nt: TGCTGTGCTAGCAGCTCCCCCGAGATGCCTGGAAACACCATATATTTT; cdr3_aa: CCASSSPEMPGNTIYF
v_call: TRBV5-6; clone_size: many; d_call: TRBD1; j_call: TRBJ2-7; cdr3_nt: TGTGCCAGCAACCCACCCGGGACAGGGGGTCACGAGCAGTACTTC; cdr3_aa: CASNPPGTGGHEQYF
v_call: TRBV10-3; clone_size: many; d_call: TRBD1; j_call: TRBJ2-7; cdr3_nt: TGTGCCATCAGTGAGCCCGGACAGGGGGTCCACGAGCAGTACTTC; cdr3_aa: CAISEPGQGVHEQYF
v_call: TRBV7-2; clone_size: many; d_call: .; j_call: TRBJ2-7; cdr3_nt: TGTGCCAGCAGCTCTCCATCTCTTTACGAGCAGTACTTC; cdr3_aa: CASSSPSLYEQYF
v_call: TRBV5-1; clone_size: many; d_call: TRBD1; j_call: TRBJ2-7; cdr3_nt: TGCGCCAGCAGCCGAACAGGGGGTCTCTACGAGCAGTACTTC; cdr3_aa: CASSRTGGLYEQYF
v_call: TRBV15; clone_size: many; d_call: .; j_call: TRBJ2-5; cdr3_nt: TGTGCCACCAGCAGAGACACAGATGAGACCCAGTACTTC; cdr3_aa: CATSRDTDETQYF
v_call: TRBV20-1; clone_size: many; d_call: .; j_call: TRBJ1-5; cdr3_nt: TGCAGTGCTAGCAGGAGTAGCAATCAGCCCCAGCATTTT; cdr3_aa: CSASRSSNQPQHF
v_call: TRBV4-1; clone_size: many; d_call: .; j_call: TRBJ1-2; cdr3_nt: TGCGCCAGCAGCCAAGAACCCCACGGGCAGGCTAAAGATGGCTACACCTTC; cdr3_aa: CASSQEPHGQAKDGYTF
v_call: TRBV6-5; clone_size: many; d_call: TRBD1; j_call: TRBJ2-1; cdr3_nt: TGTGCCAGCAGTTACCCTAGACAGGGGGCGTACGACAATGAGCAGTTCTTC; cdr3_aa: CASSYPRQGAYDNEQFF
v_call: TRBV12-3/TRBV12-4; clone_size: few; d_call: .; j_call: TRBJ2-7; cdr3_nt: TGTGCCAGCAGTCAGAACCTCCAGGGCGGCTACGAGCAGTACTTC; cdr3_aa: CASSQNLQGGYEQYF
v_call: TRBV9; clone_size: many; d_call: .; j_call: TRBJ1-2; cdr3_nt: TGTGCCAGCAGCGTAGGTGTAGGAGTCACTAACTATGGCTACACCTTC; cdr3_aa: CASSVGVGVTNYGYTF
v_call: TRBV18; clone_size: many; d_call: .; j_call: TRBJ2-1; cdr3_nt: TGTGCCAGCTCACCGTTGCCCGGGACGAAGAATGAGCAGTTCTTC; cdr3_aa: CASSPLPGTKNEQFF
v_call: TRBV7-2; clone_size: .; d_call: TRBD1; j_call: TRBJ2-2; cdr3_nt: TGTGCCAGCACCGCCGGGACAGCGAGGACCGGGGAGCTGTTTTTT; cdr3_aa: CASTAGTARTGELFF
v_call: TRBV5-1; clone_size: many; d_call: TRBD2; j_call: TRBJ2-5; cdr3_nt: TGCGCCACCTCAGGACTAGCGGGACAAGAGACCCAGTACTTC; cdr3_aa: CATSGLAGQETQYF
v_call: TRBV6-2/TRBV6-3; clone_size: many; d_call: TRBD1; j_call: TRBJ2-4; cdr3_nt: TGTGCCAGCAGTTACTCGGGACAGGGGAACATTCAGTACTTC; cdr3_aa: CASSYSGQGNIQYF
v_call: TRBV6-2/TRBV6-3; clone_size: many; d_call: TRBD1; j_call: TRBJ1-2; cdr3_nt: TGTGCCAGCAGTCACCGGGACAGGGCCTATGGCTACACCTTC; cdr3_aa: CASSHRDRAYGYTF
v_call: TRBV11-2; clone_size: few; d_call: .; j_call: TRBJ1-4; cdr3_nt: TGTGCCAGCAGTAGAAACAGGGCCCCAGTTAATGAAAAACTGTTTTTT; cdr3_aa: CASSRNRAPVNEKLFF
v_call: TRBV11-3; clone_size: few; d_call: .; j_call: TRBJ2-4; cdr3_nt: TGTGCCAGCAGCCGGCCGGGCGGGGGCGTAGCCAAAAACATTCAGTACTTC; cdr3_aa: CASSRPGGGVAKNIQYF
v_call: TRBV6-1; clone_size: few; d_call: .; j_call: TRBJ1-5; cdr3_nt: TGTGCCAGCAGTGAATTCGGCAATCAGCCCCAGCATTTT; cdr3_aa: CASSEFGNQPQHF
v_call: TRBV12-2; clone_size: once; d_call: .; j_call: TRBJ1-1; cdr3_nt: TGTGCAATGGGCCACCCAAGCCGGGAAGCTTTCTTT; cdr3_aa: CAMGHPSREAFF
v_call: TRBV20-1; clone_size: few; d_call: .; j_call: TRBJ1-1; cdr3_nt: TGCAGTGCTATTGGGGCAGGAAACACTGAAGCTTTCTTT; cdr3_aa: CSAIGAGNTEAFF
v_call: TRBV5-1; clone_size: many; d_call: .; j_call: TRBJ1-1; cdr3_nt: TGCGCCAGCAGTCTCAACCGGCAGAGGAACACTGAAGCTTTCTTT; cdr3_aa: CASSLNRQRNTEAFF
v_call: TRBV18; clone_size: .; d_call: .; j_call: TRBJ2-6; cdr3_nt: TGTGCCAGCTCCCCCGGGGCTGGGGCCAACGTCCTGACTTTC; cdr3_aa: CASSPGAGANVLTF
v_call: TRBV6-5; clone_size: few; d_call: .; j_call: TRBJ2-7; cdr3_nt: TGTGCCAGCAGTTACGGGGGCAAGGGACGCGGGGACGAGCAGTACTTC; cdr3_aa: CASSYGGKGRGDEQYF